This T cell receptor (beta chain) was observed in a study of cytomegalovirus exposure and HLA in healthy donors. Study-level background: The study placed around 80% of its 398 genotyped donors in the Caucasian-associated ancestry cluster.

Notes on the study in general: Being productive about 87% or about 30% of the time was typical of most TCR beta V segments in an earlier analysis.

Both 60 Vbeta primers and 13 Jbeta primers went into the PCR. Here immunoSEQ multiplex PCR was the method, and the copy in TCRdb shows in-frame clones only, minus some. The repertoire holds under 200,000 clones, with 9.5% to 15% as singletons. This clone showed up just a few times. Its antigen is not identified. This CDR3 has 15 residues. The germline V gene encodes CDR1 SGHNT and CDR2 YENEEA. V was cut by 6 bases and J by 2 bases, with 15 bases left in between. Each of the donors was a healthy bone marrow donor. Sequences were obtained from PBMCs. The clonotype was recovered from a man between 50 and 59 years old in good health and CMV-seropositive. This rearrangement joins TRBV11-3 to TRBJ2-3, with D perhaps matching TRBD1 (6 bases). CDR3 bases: TGTGCCAGCAGTTTCACAGGGACCGACACAGATACGCAGTATTTT. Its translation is CASSFTGTDTDTQYF.